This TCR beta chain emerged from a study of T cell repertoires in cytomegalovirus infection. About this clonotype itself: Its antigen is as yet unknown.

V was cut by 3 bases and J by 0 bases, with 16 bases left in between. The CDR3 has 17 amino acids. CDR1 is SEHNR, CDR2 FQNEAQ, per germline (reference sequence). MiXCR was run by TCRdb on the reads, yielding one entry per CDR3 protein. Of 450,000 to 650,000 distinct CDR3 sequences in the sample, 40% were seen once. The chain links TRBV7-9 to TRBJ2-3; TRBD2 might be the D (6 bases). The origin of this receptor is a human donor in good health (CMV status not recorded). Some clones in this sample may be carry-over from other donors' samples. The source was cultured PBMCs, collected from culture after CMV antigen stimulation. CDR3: CASSLAFRGTSTDTQYF. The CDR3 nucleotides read TGTGCCAGCAGCTTGGCCTTCCGGGGGACGAGCACAGATACGCAGTATTTT.